The rows below give T cell receptor beta chains drawn from one sample of a study of tumor-infiltrating lymphocytes in primary liver carcinoma. Using its own MiXCR run on the multiplex PCR reads, TCRdb lists one record per CDR3 protein. The table has roughly 190,000 distinct CDR3 sequences, around four fifths seen once; the top ten hold around 18%. Material for sequencing was tumor tissue from primary liver carcinoma. The source is a man aged 35 to 55 with primary liver carcinoma and hepatitis B virus infection. CDR3s leave out the opening cysteine and the closing phenylalanine or tryptophan. Fields, in order: CDR3 protein, D gene, J gene, V gene. The D gene is left open where the match is weak.

cdr3_aa: ANSQGVDSDQPQH
d_call: TRBD1
j_call: TRBJ1-5
v_call: TRBV4-1

cdr3_aa: SSSLGVSNSEQF
d_call: -
j_call: TRBJ2-1
v_call: TRBV11-3

cdr3_aa: ASSATVGQETQY
d_call: -
j_call: TRBJ2-5
v_call: TRBV5-4

cdr3_aa: ASSPTSTSSVRYTATQY
d_call: -
j_call: TRBJ2-3
v_call: TRBV4-2

cdr3_aa: ASGLDQHISGNTIY
d_call: -
j_call: TRBJ1-3
v_call: TRBV12-3/TRBV12-4

cdr3_aa: ASSFFFSGNTKY
d_call: -
j_call: TRBJ1-3
v_call: TRBV5-5

cdr3_aa: ASGFHGTSATKNIKY
d_call: TRBD2
j_call: TRBJ2-4
v_call: TRBV11-1

cdr3_aa: IVGFSYTQY
d_call: -
j_call: TRBJ2-3
v_call: TRBV29-1

cdr3_aa: ASSFAEEQF
d_call: -
j_call: TRBJ2-1
v_call: TRBV12-3/TRBV12-4

cdr3_aa: SASHGLAGLDEQY
d_call: TRBD2
j_call: -
v_call: TRBV20-1

cdr3_aa: VSRPNGRYEQY
d_call: -
j_call: TRBJ2-7
v_call: TRBV6-2/TRBV6-3

cdr3_aa: ASSVCGAGFAEAF
d_call: -
j_call: TRBJ1-1
v_call: TRBV12-3/TRBV12-4

cdr3_aa: ASTRRPGGYSSPLH
d_call: -
j_call: TRBJ1-6
v_call: TRBV6-1

cdr3_aa: ARSNIGISEQY
d_call: -
j_call: TRBJ2-7
v_call: TRBV12-3/TRBV12-4

cdr3_aa: AGTLKWGGSGDEQF
d_call: TRBD2
j_call: TRBJ2-1
v_call: TRBV6-1

cdr3_aa: ASRERTGRIPPLH
d_call: TRBD1
j_call: TRBJ1-6
v_call: TRBV28

cdr3_aa: SVGGVDGRCTDTQY
d_call: -
j_call: TRBJ2-3
v_call: TRBV29-1

cdr3_aa: TLNTGGAETQY
d_call: -
j_call: TRBJ2-5
v_call: TRBV30

cdr3_aa: ASSLNLGETSTETQY
d_call: TRBD2
j_call: TRBJ2-3
v_call: TRBV11-2

cdr3_aa: VSCLSPTGGQPQH
d_call: TRBD1
j_call: TRBJ1-5
v_call: TRBV6-6

cdr3_aa: ASSFGVIIKNIQY
d_call: -
j_call: TRBJ2-4
v_call: TRBV11-3

cdr3_aa: ASSPFGNTQY
d_call: -
j_call: TRBJ2-3
v_call: TRBV12-3/TRBV12-4

cdr3_aa: ASRPVPLRPINQPQH
d_call: -
j_call: TRBJ1-5
v_call: TRBV6-2/TRBV6-3

cdr3_aa: VSSQWVAGGPVGTDTQY
d_call: -
j_call: TRBJ2-3
v_call: TRBV4-2

cdr3_aa: ASNKDRLEKLF
d_call: -
j_call: TRBJ1-4
v_call: TRBV2

cdr3_aa: SVPLGETQY
d_call: -
j_call: TRBJ2-5
v_call: TRBV20-1

cdr3_aa: ASSFPGTSGRVEQY
d_call: TRBD2
j_call: TRBJ2-7
v_call: TRBV12-3/TRBV12-4

cdr3_aa: SVIHGWAIQY
d_call: -
j_call: TRBJ2-4
v_call: TRBV29-1

cdr3_aa: SVPFPGGETQY
d_call: TRBD2
j_call: TRBJ2-5
v_call: TRBV29-1

cdr3_aa: SVRVTGRGVETQY
d_call: TRBD2
j_call: TRBJ2-5
v_call: TRBV29-1

cdr3_aa: ANRQKTARAGELF
d_call: -
j_call: TRBJ2-2
v_call: TRBV5-4

cdr3_aa: ASSPSQGKQPQH
d_call: TRBD1
j_call: TRBJ1-5
v_call: TRBV6-1

cdr3_aa: ASSQDRDEQY
d_call: -
j_call: TRBJ2-7
v_call: TRBV4-2

cdr3_aa: CVAQGGQPQH
d_call: -
j_call: TRBJ1-5
v_call: TRBV29-1

cdr3_aa: ASSPVAETGSYEQY
d_call: -
j_call: TRBJ2-7
v_call: TRBV4-2

cdr3_aa: ASTKTLRKESPIH
d_call: -
j_call: TRBJ1-6
v_call: TRBV6-5

cdr3_aa: VSSLGTEVQY
d_call: -
j_call: TRBJ2-5
v_call: TRBV5-5

cdr3_aa: SETRGKRYEQF
d_call: -
j_call: TRBJ2-1
v_call: TRBV29-1

cdr3_aa: ASSWGVDKPYNEQF
d_call: -
j_call: TRBJ2-1
v_call: TRBV7-2

cdr3_aa: ASSSRLVGRDEQF
d_call: -
j_call: TRBJ2-1
v_call: TRBV12-3/TRBV12-4

cdr3_aa: SVGLGWGITEELF
d_call: -
j_call: TRBJ2-2
v_call: TRBV29-1

cdr3_aa: VSSASGRRDTQY
d_call: TRBD2
j_call: TRBJ2-3
v_call: TRBV6-1

cdr3_aa: ASNLAGRGTQETQY
d_call: -
j_call: TRBJ2-5
v_call: TRBV7-8

cdr3_aa: GSSFLGRLGGDAQY
d_call: -
j_call: TRBJ2-3
v_call: TRBV6-2/TRBV6-3

cdr3_aa: SVGRGLQPQY
d_call: -
j_call: -
v_call: TRBV29-1

cdr3_aa: ASSLGPADVSSYEQY
d_call: -
j_call: TRBJ2-7
v_call: TRBV11-1

cdr3_aa: SVDGGTREAL
d_call: -
j_call: TRBJ1-1
v_call: TRBV29-1

cdr3_aa: VSPRTRGTEAF
d_call: -
j_call: TRBJ1-1
v_call: TRBV6-1

cdr3_aa: SVESTGRQTHY
d_call: -
j_call: TRBJ2-5
v_call: TRBV29-1

cdr3_aa: SVARSVGRTGELF
d_call: -
j_call: TRBJ2-2
v_call: TRBV29-1

cdr3_aa: SVSPGWDMVAGAF
d_call: -
j_call: TRBJ1-1
v_call: TRBV29-1

cdr3_aa: ANIFPGAAEAF
d_call: -
j_call: TRBJ1-1
v_call: TRBV12-3/TRBV12-4

cdr3_aa: ASSEVGDNDYGYT
d_call: -
j_call: TRBJ1-2
v_call: TRBV4-1

cdr3_aa: ASRSILGTSGIGGELF
d_call: TRBD2
j_call: TRBJ2-2
v_call: TRBV6-5